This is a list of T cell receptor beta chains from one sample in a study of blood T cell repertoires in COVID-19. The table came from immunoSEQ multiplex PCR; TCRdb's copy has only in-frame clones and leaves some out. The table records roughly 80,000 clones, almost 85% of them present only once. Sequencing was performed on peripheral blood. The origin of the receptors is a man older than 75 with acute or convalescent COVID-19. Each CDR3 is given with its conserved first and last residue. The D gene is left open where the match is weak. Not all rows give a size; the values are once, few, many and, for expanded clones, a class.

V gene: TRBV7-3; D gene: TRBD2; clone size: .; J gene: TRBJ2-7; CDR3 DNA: TGTGCCAGCAGCCCGGGAGGTAGCGGGGTTTACGAGCAGTACTTC; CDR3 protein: CASSPGGSGVYEQYF
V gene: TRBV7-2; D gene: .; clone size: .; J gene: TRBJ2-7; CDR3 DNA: TGTGCCAGCAGCTTAGGGCAGGGGGGTACCTACGAGCAGTACTTC; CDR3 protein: CASSLGQGGTYEQYF
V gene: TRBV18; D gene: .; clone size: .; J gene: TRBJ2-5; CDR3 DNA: TGTGCCAGCTCACCACAATCGGAGACCCAGTACTTC; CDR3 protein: CASSPQSETQYF
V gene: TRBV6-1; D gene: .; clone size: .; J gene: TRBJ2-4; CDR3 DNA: TGTGCCAGCAGTGAAGGACAGGGACTAGCCAAAAACATTCAGTACTTC; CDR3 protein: CASSEGQGLAKNIQYF
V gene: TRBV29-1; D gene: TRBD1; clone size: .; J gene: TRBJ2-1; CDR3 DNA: TGCAGCGTTGTTTGGGGTCCGGGACAGGGGGACAATGAGCAGTTCTTC; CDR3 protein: CSVVWGPGQGDNEQFF
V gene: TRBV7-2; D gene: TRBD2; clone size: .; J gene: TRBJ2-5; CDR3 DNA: TGTGCCAGCAGCTCCTATAGCGGGGGGGCTCGTGAGACCCAGTACTTC; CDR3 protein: CASSSYSGGARETQYF
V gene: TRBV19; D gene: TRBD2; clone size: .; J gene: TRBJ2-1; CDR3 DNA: TGTGCCAGTAGGAGGACTAGCGGGGGAAACAATGAGCAGTTCTTC; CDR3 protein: CASRRTSGGNNEQFF
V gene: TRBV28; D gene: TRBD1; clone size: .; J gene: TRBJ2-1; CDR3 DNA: TGTGCCAGCAGTTCTTCCGGGACAGGGGGCGTTGAGCAGTTCTTC; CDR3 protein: CASSSSGTGGVEQFF
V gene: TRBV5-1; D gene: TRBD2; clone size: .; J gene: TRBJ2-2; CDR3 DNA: TGCGCCAGCAGCTTGGAACCGGGACTAGCTACCGGGGAGCTGTTTTTT; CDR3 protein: CASSLEPGLATGELFF
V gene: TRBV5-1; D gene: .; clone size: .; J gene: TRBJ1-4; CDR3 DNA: TGCGCCAGCAGCTTGGCCAAGGGGCCAGCAACTAATGAAAAACTGTTTTTT; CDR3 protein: CASSLAKGPATNEKLFF
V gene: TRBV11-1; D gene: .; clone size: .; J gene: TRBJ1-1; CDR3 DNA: TGTGCCAGCAGCTTAGTACGTGGTTCCCCTAACTCTGAAGCTTTCTTT; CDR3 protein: CASSLVRGSPNSEAFF
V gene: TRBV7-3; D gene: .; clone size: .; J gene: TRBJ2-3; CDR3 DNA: TGTGCCAGCAGCGCTACCACAGATACGCAGTATTTT; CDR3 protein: CASSATTDTQYF
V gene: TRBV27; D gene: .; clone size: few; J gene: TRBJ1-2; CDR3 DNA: TGTGCCAGCAGCTTCTTGGACAGCCGATCTGGCTACACCTTC; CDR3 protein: CASSFLDSRSGYTF
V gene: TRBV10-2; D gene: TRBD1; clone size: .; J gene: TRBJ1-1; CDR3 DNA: TGCGCCAGCAATACGAGGGGGCTGGACACTGAAGCTTTCTTT; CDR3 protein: CASNTRGLDTEAFF
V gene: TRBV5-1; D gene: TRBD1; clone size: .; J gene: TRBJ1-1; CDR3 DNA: TGCGCCAGCAGCTTGGAGGGGGCCATGAACACTGAAGCTTTCTTT; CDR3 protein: CASSLEGAMNTEAFF
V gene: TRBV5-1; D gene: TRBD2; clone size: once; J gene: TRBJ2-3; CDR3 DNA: TGCGCCAGCAGCTTGGACGGACTAGCGGGGTTAGCAGATACGCAGTATTTT; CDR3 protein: CASSLDGLAGLADTQYF
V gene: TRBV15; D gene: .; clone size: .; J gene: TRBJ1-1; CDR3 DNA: TGTGCCACCAGCACAGGGGTGAGCACTGAAGCTTTCTTT; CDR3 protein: CATSTGVSTEAFF
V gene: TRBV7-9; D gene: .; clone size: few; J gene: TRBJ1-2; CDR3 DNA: TGTGCCAGCACCCGTATTCGGGGTGGCTACACCTTC; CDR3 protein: CASTRIRGGYTF
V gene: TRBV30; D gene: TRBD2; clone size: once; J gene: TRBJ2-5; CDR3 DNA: TGTGCCTGGAGCTCCCTCGGGGGGGGGCCAAGGGAGACCCAGTACTTC; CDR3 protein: CAWSSLGGGPRETQYF
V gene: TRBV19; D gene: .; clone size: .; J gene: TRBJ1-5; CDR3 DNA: TGTGCCAGTAATGCGGGGGGCCCTAATCAGCCCCAGCATTTT; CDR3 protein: CASNAGGPNQPQHF
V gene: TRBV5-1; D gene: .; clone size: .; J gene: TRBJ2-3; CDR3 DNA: TGCGCCAGCAGCTTGGGATGGGCAGGGCGGACAGATACGCAGTATTTT; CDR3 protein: CASSLGWAGRTDTQYF
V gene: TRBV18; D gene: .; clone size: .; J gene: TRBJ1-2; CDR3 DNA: TGTGCCAGCTCACCAGTGATGGACAGAGATGGCTACACCTTC; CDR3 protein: CASSPVMDRDGYTF
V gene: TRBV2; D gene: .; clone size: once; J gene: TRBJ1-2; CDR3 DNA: TGTGCCAGCAGTGAAATCCGGGTGCCCTATGGCTACACCTTC; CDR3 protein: CASSEIRVPYGYTF
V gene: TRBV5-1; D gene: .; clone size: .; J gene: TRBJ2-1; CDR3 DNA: TGCGCCAGCAGCTTGGAAGCGGGTCCAAGTCAGCTTGAGCAGTTCTTC; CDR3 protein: CASSLEAGPSQLEQFF
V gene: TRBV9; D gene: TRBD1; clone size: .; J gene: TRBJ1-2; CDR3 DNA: TGTGCCAGCAGCGAGACCGGGACAGAAAACTATGGCTACACCTTC; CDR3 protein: CASSETGTENYGYTF
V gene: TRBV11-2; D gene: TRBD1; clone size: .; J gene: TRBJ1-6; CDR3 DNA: TGTGCCAGCAGCCCCATGCGGGACAGTAGTTCACCCCTCCACTTT; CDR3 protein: CASSPMRDSSSPLHF
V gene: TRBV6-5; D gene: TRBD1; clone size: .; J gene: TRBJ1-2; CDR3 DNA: TGTGCCAGCAACCATAGGGACAGCACTAACTATGGCTACACCTTC; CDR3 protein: CASNHRDSTNYGYTF
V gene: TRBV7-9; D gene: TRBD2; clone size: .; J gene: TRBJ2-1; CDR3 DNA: TGTGCCAGCACCCCTGGTACTAGCGGGGGGGTGGGTGAGCAGTTCTTC; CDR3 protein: CASTPGTSGGVGEQFF
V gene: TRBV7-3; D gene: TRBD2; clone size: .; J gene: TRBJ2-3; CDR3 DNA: TGTGCCAGCAGCCCCAGGACTAGCGGGGGGGCCGCAGATACGCAGTATTTT; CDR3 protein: CASSPRTSGGAADTQYF
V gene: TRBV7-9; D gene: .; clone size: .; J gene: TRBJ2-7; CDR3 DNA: TGTGCCAGCAGATTAGACGGCTACGAGCAGTACTTC; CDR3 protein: CASRLDGYEQYF
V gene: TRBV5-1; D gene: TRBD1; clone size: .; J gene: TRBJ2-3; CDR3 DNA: TGCGCCAGCAGCTTGGCCAAGGGGGCAGGATTGGCAGATACGCAGTATTTT; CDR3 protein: CASSLAKGAGLADTQYF
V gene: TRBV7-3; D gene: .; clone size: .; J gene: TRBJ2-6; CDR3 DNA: TGTGCCAGCAGCCCTAACGCCAGGGCTGGGGCCAACGTCCTGACTTTC; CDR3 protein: CASSPNARAGANVLTF
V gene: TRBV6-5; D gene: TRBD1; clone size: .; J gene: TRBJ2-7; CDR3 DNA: TGTGCCAGCAGTTACACCGGGACAGGGGTCTCCTACGAGCAGTACTTC; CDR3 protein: CASSYTGTGVSYEQYF
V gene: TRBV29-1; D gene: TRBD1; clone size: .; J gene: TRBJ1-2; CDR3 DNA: TGCAGCGTTGAAGAGTCAACTACAGGGGACTATGGCTACACCTTC; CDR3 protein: CSVEESTTGDYGYTF
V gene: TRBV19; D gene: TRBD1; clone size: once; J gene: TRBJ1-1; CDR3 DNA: TGTGCCAGTAGTATAGACCCGCGGGACAGTGGGAACACTGAAGCTTTCTTT; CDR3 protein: CASSIDPRDSGNTEAFF
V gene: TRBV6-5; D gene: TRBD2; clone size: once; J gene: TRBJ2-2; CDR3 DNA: TGTGCCAGCAGTTACTCTGGGACTAGCGATGTCGGGGAGCTGTTTTTT; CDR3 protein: CASSYSGTSDVGELFF
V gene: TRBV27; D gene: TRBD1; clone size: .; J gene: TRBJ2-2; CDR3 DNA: TGTGCCAGCTGTAGGTTCGGACAGGGGGGGACCGGGGAGCTGTTTTTT; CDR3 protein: CASCRFGQGGTGELFF
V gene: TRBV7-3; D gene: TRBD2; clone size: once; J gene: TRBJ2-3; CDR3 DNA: TGTGCCAGCAGCTTAGCCGGGGGGGTGAAGTATACGCAGTATTTT; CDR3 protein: CASSLAGGVKYTQYF
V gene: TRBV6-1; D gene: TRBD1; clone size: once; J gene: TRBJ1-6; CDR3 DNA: TGTGCCAGCAGTGAGGACAGGGACTATAATTCACCCCTCCACTTT; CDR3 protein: CASSEDRDYNSPLHF
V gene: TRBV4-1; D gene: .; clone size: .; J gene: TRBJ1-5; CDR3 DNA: TGCGCCAGCAGCCAAGATGGAGACCAGCCCCAGCATTTT; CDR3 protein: CASSQDGDQPQHF
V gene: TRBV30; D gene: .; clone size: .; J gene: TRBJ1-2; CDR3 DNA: TGTGCCTGGACCCGACGTGGGCATGGCTACACCTTC; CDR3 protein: CAWTRRGHGYTF
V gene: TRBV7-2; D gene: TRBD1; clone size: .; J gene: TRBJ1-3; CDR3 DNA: TGTGCCAGCCGTCTTTCCGGGACAGCGGGAAACACCATATATTTT; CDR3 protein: CASRLSGTAGNTIYF
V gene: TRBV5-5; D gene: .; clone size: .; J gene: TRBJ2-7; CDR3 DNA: TGTGCCAGCAGCTTGGAGGAACAGTACTACGAGCAGTACTTC; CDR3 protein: CASSLEEQYYEQYF
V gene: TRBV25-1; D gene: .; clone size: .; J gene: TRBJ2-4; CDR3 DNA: TGTGCCAGCCTGAACATTCAGTACTTC; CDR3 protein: CASLNIQYF
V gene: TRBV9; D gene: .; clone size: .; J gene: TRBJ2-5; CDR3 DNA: TGTGCCAGCAGCATAGGAGGTCAGGGTAGGGAGACCCAGTACTTC; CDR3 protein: CASSIGGQGRETQYF